This T cell receptor (beta chain) was sequenced for a study of naive and memory T cell subsets. Regarding this clonotype: The antigen remains undetermined.

Findings of the study overall: Naive repertoires, especially CD8, held a few larger clonotypes, possibly memory cells re-expressing CD45RA.

Two oligonucleotides, mixed equimolar, formed the beta constant-region primer covering TRBC1 and TRBC2. Ligated cDNA was amplified by four rounds of PCR with nested alpha and beta constant-region primers and SP2. In TCRdb, the UMI-ligation and nested PCR reads were re-called with MiXCR into one record per CDR3 protein. The sample holds under 150,000 distinct CDR3 sequences, approximately 20% seen once. Germline V lookup: CDR1 LGHNT, CDR2 FRNRAP. This CDR3 spans 15 amino acids. V shed 4 bases and J shed 5 bases, with 16 bases lying between them. The chain couples TRBV12-5 to TRBJ2-3; D is possibly TRBD2 (7 bases). This TCR derives from a human donor in good health. The sample consisted of naive CD8+ T cells from blood. The CDR3 is CASGSVGGGEDTQYF. CDR3 bases: TGTGCTAGTGGTTCCGTTGGGGGGGGCGAAGATACGCAGTATTTT.